This entry lists 28 T cell receptor beta chains sequenced from one sample in a study of technical replicates of blood from four donors. Here immunoSEQ multiplex PCR was the method, and the copy in TCRdb shows in-frame clones only, minus some. Of approximately 81,000 clones listed, 75% to 85% were seen once; the top ten hold approximately 3.5%. The specimen sequenced was PBMCs. The receptor set was obtained from a human donor in good health. Some clones in this sample may be carry-over from other donors' samples.

This rearrangement joins TRBV5-1 to TRBJ2-2; TRBD1 matches 12 bases. The germline V gene has CDR1 SGHRS and CDR2 YFSETQ. The CDR3 spans 17 residues. V was pared by 1 base and J by 7 bases, with 8 bases of the junction left unmatched. The CDR3 nucleotides are TGCGCCAGCAGCTTGCGGGACAGGGGGCAGATCAGCGGGGAGCTGTTTTTT. Translated, it gives CASSLRDRGQISGELFF.

V and J are TRBV5-4 and TRBJ2-5; 9 bases are shared with TRBD1. This CDR3 contains 15 residues. V lost 4 bases, J lost 2 bases, and 6 bases stayed unmatched. Germline CDR1 SGHNT, CDR2 YYREEE (reference sequence). The CDR3 region is CASSRDRDGQETQYF. The CDR3 region has the DNA TGTGCCAGCAGCCGGGACAGGGATGGGCAAGAGACCCAGTACTTC.

The gene calls are TRBV4-3 and TRBJ1-1, with D maybe TRBD1 (6 bases). Trimming took off 2 bases at V and 4 bases at J, with 11 bases between the two ends. CDR3 length: 14 residues. CDR1 and CDR2 from the germline V gene are LGHNA and YSLEER. The CDR3 here is CASSQIGGGTEAFF. As DNA, the CDR3 is TGCGCCAGCAGCCAAATAGGGGGGGGCACTGAAGCTTTCTTT.

The chain uses TRBV28 and TRBJ1-2, with D hard to call. V was shortened by 6 bases and J by 3 bases, with 17 bases between the two germline ends. This CDR3 is 15 amino acids long. The V gene's germline CDR1 is MDHEN and CDR2 SYDVKM. Here the CDR3 DNA reads TGTGCCAGCAGCTCCACCCCCGGCGGTCACTATGGCTACACCTTC. The encoded protein is CASSSTPGGHYGYTF.

This chain joins TRBV7-3 and TRBJ2-2; a weak D match, TRBD1 (5 bases). In germline, CDR1 is SGHTA, CDR2 FQGTGA. The V end was cut by 6 bases, the J end by 8 bases, with 7 bases between. This CDR3 region has 11 residues. CDR3 coding DNA: TGTGCCAGCAGGGGGCCAGGGGAGCTGTTTTTT. It specifies CASRGPGELFF.

The chain carries TRBV7-3 and TRBJ2-1, with 9 bases identical to TRBD2. The CDR3 spans 14 residues. Germline lookup yields CDR1 SGHTA and CDR2 FQGTGA. Trimming removed 2 bases from V and 8 bases from J; junction bases left unmatched: 4. CDR3 bases: TGTGCCAGCAGCTTACTGGCGGGAGGGTATGAGCAGTTCTTC. Its translation is CASSLLAGGYEQFF.

CDR3 loop: CASSHHLGTSGFNEQFF. The CDR3 DNA follows: TGCGCCAGCAGCCACCACCTCGGGACTAGCGGCTTCAATGAGCAGTTCTTC. V and J are TRBV4-1 and TRBJ2-1; 11 bases agree with TRBD2. V lost 3 bases, J lost 6 bases, and 10 bases stayed unmatched. CDR3 length: 17 residues. From germline, CDR1 is MGHRA and CDR2 YSYEKL.

This clone was counted only a few times. The V and J genes are TRBV30 and TRBJ1-6; 10 bases align to TRBD1. V gave up 5 bases and J gave up 13 bases; unmatched junction bases: 11. The V gene's germline CDR1 is GTSNPN and CDR2 SVGIG (reference sequence). The CDR3 consists of 14 residues. The CDR3 protein is CAWGHRDRGRPLHF. In nucleotides, the CDR3 is TGTGCCTGGGGCCACCGGGACAGGGGAAGGCCCCTCCACTTT.

This chain links TRBV12-5 with TRBJ1-1; 8 bases align to TRBD1. Germline assignment: CDR1 LGHNT and CDR2 FRNRAP. V lost 1 base, J lost 5 bases, and 12 bases stayed unmatched. The CDR3 sequence is 17 residues long. The chain's CDR3 is CASGLDTIQGGLTEAFF. CDR3 sequence (DNA): TGTGCTAGTGGTTTGGATACCATACAGGGGGGACTGACTGAAGCTTTCTTT.

The V call is TRBV5-4, the J call TRBJ1-2; 10 bases line up with TRBD1. The V segment lost 4 bases and the J segment 7 bases; nucleotides outside the gene matches: 7. Germline lookup yields CDR1 SGHNT and CDR2 YYREEE (reference sequence). The CDR3 runs 14 residues. The CDR3 is CASSTATGGAGYTF. Here the CDR3 DNA reads TGTGCCAGCAGCACCGCGACAGGGGGCGCTGGCTACACCTTC.

This clone was counted a few times. The chain carries TRBV29-1 and TRBJ2-3; maybe TRBD1 (6 bases). The CDR3 totals 14 residues. Per germline, CDR1 SQVTM and CDR2 ANQGSEA. The ends were cut back, 3 bases at V and 0 bases at J, with 10 bases in the middle. The CDR3 region is CSVEVQGSTDTQYF. Written as DNA, the CDR3 is TGCAGCGTTGAGGTACAGGGAAGCACAGATACGCAGTATTTT.

This clone was found a few times. The gene calls are TRBV6-5 and TRBJ1-2; D call uncertain. The CDR3 extends over 12 amino acids. Between the trimmed V and J ends, which lost 7 bases and 7 bases, there was a span of 13 bases. In germline, CDR1 is MNHEY, CDR2 SVGAGI. CDR3 nucleotides: TGTGCCAGCACGCAGCGTACGGGTGGCTACACCTTC. Translated: CASTQRTGGYTF.

This chain connects TRBV4-2 to TRBJ2-2, with D perhaps TRBD2 (5 bases). Between the trimmed V and J ends, which lost 5 bases and 2 bases, there was a span of 12 bases. CDR3 size: 15 residues. CDR1 LGHNA and CDR2 YNFKEQ come from the germline V gene. This CDR3 is CASSFGRGNTGELFF. The DNA of the CDR3 is TGTGCCAGCAGCTTTGGACGGGGAAACACCGGGGAGCTGTTTTTT.

This chain joins TRBV30 and TRBJ2-2; 9 nucleotides line up with TRBD2. The germline V gene encodes CDR1 GTSNPN and CDR2 SVGIG (reference sequence). The CDR3 sequence is 18 residues long. The trim removed 2 bases at V and 1 base at J, leaving 11 bases unmatched. CDR3 coding DNA: TGTGCCTGGAGTACGTTAGCGGGGGAGACCTGGAACACCGGGGAGCTGTTTTTT. Amino acids: CAWSTLAGETWNTGELFF.

The rearrangement uses TRBV4-1 and TRBJ2-3; tentative D call: TRBD1 (6 bases). The CDR3 length is 16 residues. Trimming removed 2 bases at V and 5 bases at J, with 17 bases between. CDR1 MGHRA and CDR2 YSYEKL come from the germline V gene. The CDR3 here is CASSQSHRVFVDTQYF. The CDR3 DNA reads TGCGCCAGCAGCCAATCTCACAGGGTTTTCGTAGATACGCAGTATTTT.

This chain links TRBV29-1 with TRBJ2-7; weak D call: TRBD1 (6 bases). The CDR3 is made up of 10 amino acids. Germline V gives CDR1 SQVTM, CDR2 ANQGSEA. V was cut by 4 bases and J by 10 bases, with 11 bases left in between. This CDR3 reads CSVGGGEQYF. CDR3 DNA: TGCAGCGTTGGTGGGGGCGAACAGTACTTC.

The J gene is TRBJ1-1, the V gene TRBV4-2; D call uncertain. Per germline, CDR1 LGHNA and CDR2 YNFKEQ. Trimming shortened V by 2 bases and J by 4 bases, and 14 bases separated the two germline ends. The CDR3 consists of 15 residues. The CDR3 protein is CASSQKTGWGTEAFF. The CDR3 coding sequence is TGTGCCAGCAGCCAAAAGACGGGGTGGGGCACTGAAGCTTTCTTT.

The gene calls are TRBV7-8 and TRBJ2-7; 13 nucleotides agree with TRBD2. Germline CDR1 reads SGHVS; CDR2 reads FQNEAQ. V dropped 5 bases and J dropped 6; count of bases not matched to a gene: 13. The CDR3 extends over 17 amino acids. CDR3 sequence reads: CASSEAPRTSGGGEQYF. In DNA form, the CDR3 reads TGTGCCAGCAGCGAGGCCCCCCGGACTAGCGGGGGAGGCGAGCAGTACTTC. The variable domain in full, with the rest retrieved from reference TRBV7-8 and TRBJ2-7, is GAGVSQSPRYKVAKRGQDVALRCDPISGHVSLFWYQQALGQGPEFLTYFQNEAQLDKSGLPSDRFFAERPEGSVSTLKIQRTQQEDSAVYLCASSEAPRTSGGGEQYFGPGTRLTVT.

This chain links TRBV5-6 with TRBJ2-7; perhaps TRBD2 as D (5 bases). Trimming took off 0 bases at V and 7 bases at J, with 11 bases between the two ends. The CDR3 spans 13 residues. CDR1 SGHDT and CDR2 YYEEEE come from the germline V gene. The CDR3 sequence: CASSLGSGSEQYF. The CDR3 DNA reads TGTGCCAGCAGCTTGGGGTCGGGGTCAGAGCAGTACTTC.

The chain employs TRBV6-5 and TRBJ1-1; TRBD1 agrees at 8 bases. With 6 bases clipped from V and 6 bases from J, the junction kept 3 bases outside the gene matches. This CDR3 region has 12 residues. The germline V gene has CDR1 MNHEY and CDR2 SVGAGI. The CDR3 DNA sequence: TGTGCCAGCAGCGACAGGGGCGCTGAAGCTTTCTTT. As protein: CASSDRGAEAFF.

V is TRBV6-6 and J is TRBJ2-7, with TRBD2 matching 9 bases. J gave up 6 bases and V 10 bases, and 10 bases lay outside the gene matches. CDR1 and CDR2 (germline): MNHNY, SVGAGI (reference sequence). The length of the CDR3 is 13 residues. Here the CDR3 reads CATSFASGTEQYF. The CDR3 nucleotides read TGTGCCACCTCTTTCGCTAGCGGGACCGAGCAGTACTTC.

This chain uses TRBV20-1 with TRBJ2-5, with D maybe TRBD2 (5 bases). Germline assignment: CDR1 DFQATT and CDR2 SNEGSKA (reference sequence). The CDR3 spans 11 residues. With 4 bases removed from V and 7 bases from J, the gap between germline ends came to 10 bases. CDR3 sequence: CSATLAGTQYF. The CDR3 coding sequence is TGCAGTGCTACCCTGGCGGGGACCCAGTACTTC.

For the CDR3, the DNA is TGTGCCTGGATCGGAAGAGGAGACAATGAGCAGTTCTTC. Translation: CAWIGRGDNEQFF. This sequence joins TRBV30 and TRBJ2-1, with D unclear. V was cut by 4 bases and J by 5 bases, with 12 bases left in between. From germline, CDR1 is GTSNPN and CDR2 SVGIG (reference sequence). This CDR3 spans 13 amino acids.

V gene TRBV14 combines with J gene TRBJ2-3; unclear D gene. The CDR3 contains 13 residues. Trimming removed 4 bases from V and 2 bases from J, with 7 bases in between. Germline assignment: CDR1 SGHDN and CDR2 FVKESK. CDR3 DNA: TGTGCCAGCAGCCCCCAGAACACAGATACGCAGTATTTT. Translated, it gives CASSPQNTDTQYF.

The chain joins TRBV13 to TRBJ2-7; 7 positions agree with TRBD2. In germline, CDR1 is PRHDT, CDR2 FYEKMQ (reference sequence). The trim removed 1 base at V and 3 bases at J, leaving 6 bases unmatched. This CDR3 is 15 amino acids long. The CDR3 region has the DNA TGTGCCAGCAGCTTAGAAGGTAGCGGGCGCTACGAGCAGTACTTC. It is translated as CASSLEGSGRYEQYF.

The chain couples TRBV7-2 to TRBJ2-7; 8 positions match TRBD1. The junction had 2 bases not matched to a gene; V was cut back by 3 bases and J by 4 bases. The CDR3 loop spans 13 amino acids. Germline V lookup: CDR1 SGHTA, CDR2 FQGNSA. The CDR3 is CASSFDRGYEQYF. In DNA form, the CDR3 reads TGTGCCAGCAGCTTTGACAGGGGTTACGAGCAGTACTTC.

With respect to this clone: One end of the junction varies from germline; a read error may be responsible. The gene calls are TRBV29-1 and TRBJ1-1; D might be TRBD1 (5 bases). This CDR3 spans 9 amino acids. The germline V gene has CDR1 SQVTM and CDR2 ANQGSEA. CDR3 residues: CSVGTTVNF. In DNA, the CDR3 is TGCAGCGTTGGGACAACTGTCAATTTT.

This clone was seen only a few times. V is TRBV9 and J is TRBJ2-7; 7 nucleotides line up with TRBD1. The V gene's germline CDR1 is SGDLS and CDR2 YYNGEE. The CDR3 spans 14 residues. J lost 3 bases, V lost 5 bases, and 8 bases had no gene match. This CDR3 reads CASSPGTVRYEQYF. As DNA, the CDR3 is TGTGCCAGCAGTCCAGGGACAGTCCGCTACGAGCAGTACTTC.